Listed here are 18 T cell receptor beta chains from one sample, sequenced in a study of cytomegalovirus exposure and HLA in healthy donors. The PCR had 60 Vbeta and 13 Jbeta primers. The repertoire was sequenced with immunoSEQ multiplex PCR; TCRdb's copy has only in-frame clones and lacks some. This sample has around 96,000 clones, with approximately 64% found just once. Source material: PBMCs. Source of these receptors: a man between 60 and 75 years old in good health and CMV-seronegative.

The V gene is TRBV5-1, the J gene TRBJ2-1; 10 bases fit TRBD1. This CDR3 comprises 15 residues. After removal of 4 bases from V and 7 bases from J, the junction contained 8 bases not matched to a gene. Germline CDR1 is SGHRS and CDR2 is YFSETQ. The CDR3, as DNA: TGCGCCAGCAGCCCCCGGACAGGGGGGACGAATGAGCAGTTCTTC. It specifies CASSPRTGGTNEQFF. The whole variable domain, filled in from reference TRBV5-1 and TRBJ2-1, reads KAGVTQTPRYLIKTRGQQVTLSCSPISGHRSVSWYQQTPGQGLQFLFEYFSETQRNKGNFPGRFSGRQFSNSRSEMNVSTLELGDSALYLCASSPRTGGTNEQFFGPGTRLTVL.

The chain combines TRBV6-1 with TRBJ1-2, with a tentative D call TRBD1 (5 bases). The CDR3 spans 15 residues. Germline CDR1 is MNHNS and CDR2 is SASEGT. V shed 1 base and J shed 0 bases, with 9 bases lying between them. The CDR3 sequence: CASSEEAGTNYGYTF. In DNA, the CDR3 is TGTGCCAGCAGTGAAGAGGCAGGGACTAACTATGGCTACACCTTC.

This clone was observed a single time. The chain recombines TRBV19 with TRBJ2-7; TRBD1 agrees at 7 bases. The CDR3 runs to 14 residues. CDR1 is LNHDA, CDR2 SQIVND, per germline (reference sequence). V trimming: 6 bases; J trimming: 7 bases; junction bases outside the gene matches: 12. Written as DNA, the CDR3 is TGTGCCAGTAGGCCACCGGGACAGAGGTCGGAGCAGTACTTC. Translating gives CASRPPGQRSEQYF.

The genes are TRBV2 and TRBJ1-2; D not certain. Germline lookup yields CDR1 SNHLY and CDR2 FYNNEI. There are 12 residues in the CDR3. V shed 4 bases and J shed 1 base, with 4 bases lying between them. This CDR3 reads CASSGSNYGYTF. DNA of the CDR3: TGTGCCAGCAGTGGGAGTAACTATGGCTACACCTTC.

This sequence joins TRBV5-1 and TRBJ2-7, with D possibly being TRBD2 (6 bases). The CDR3 loop spans 14 amino acids. V shed 3 bases and J shed 3 bases, with 13 bases lying between them. Germline V gene sequence: CDR1 SGHRS, CDR2 YFSETQ. CDR3 residues: CASSSLTAGYEQYF. CDR3 in DNA: TGCGCCAGCAGCTCCTTGACAGCGGGCTACGAGCAGTACTTC.

The CDR3 coding sequence is TGTGCCATCCGGCCAGGGGCGGGCGAGCAGTACTTC. Its protein is CAIRPGAGEQYF. The gene calls are TRBV10-3 and TRBJ2-7, with D perhaps TRBD1 (6 bases). Trimming cost V 8 bases and J 6 bases, with 14 bases left between them. Germline V gene lookup returns CDR1 ENHRY and CDR2 SYGVKD. The CDR3 is made up of 12 amino acids.

The chain employs TRBV29-1 and TRBJ1-2; 9 bases match TRBD1. CDR1 and CDR2 (germline): SQVTM, ANQGSEA. The CDR3 consists of 14 residues. The J segment lost 3 bases and the V segment lost 6 bases, leaving 8 bases of the junction unmatched. Here the CDR3 DNA reads TGCAGCGTCCTGAGGACAGGGGAAGACTATGGCTACACCTTC. It encodes CSVLRTGEDYGYTF.

The gene calls are TRBV28 and TRBJ1-4; the D gene is possibly TRBD1 (5 bases). CDR3 length: 15 residues. V lost 6 bases and J 8 bases, leaving 19 bases between the germline ends. Germline CDR1 is MDHEN and CDR2 is SYDVKM. In nucleotides, the CDR3 is TGTGCCAGCAGCGTAGGTGGCAGGGTTCGAGAAAAACTGTTTTTT. Its protein is CASSVGGRVREKLFF.

This clone was detected once. The chain couples TRBV28 to TRBJ2-3; tentative D call: TRBD2 (6 bases). This CDR3 is 15 amino acids long. Trimming removed 6 bases at V and 2 bases at J, with 15 bases between. The germline gives CDR1 MDHEN, CDR2 SYDVKM. The CDR3 loop is CASSRTGGATDTQYF. The CDR3 nucleotides are TGTGCCAGCAGCAGGACTGGCGGGGCCACAGATACGCAGTATTTT.

This clone was seen a few times. This sequence joins TRBV5-5 and TRBJ2-2; TRBD2 is a possible D gene (5 bases). CDR3 length equals 14 residues. V was trimmed by 2 bases and J by 5 bases, leaving 10 bases between them. Germline V gene lookup returns CDR1 SGHKS and CDR2 YYEKEE (reference sequence). The CDR3 region is CASSFDPGTGELFF. DNA of the CDR3: TGTGCCAGCAGCTTTGACCCGGGGACCGGGGAGCTGTTTTTT.

The rearrangement uses TRBV28 and TRBJ2-7; 7 positions agree with TRBD1. The CDR3 contains 15 residues. V was clipped by 4 bases and J by 2 bases; unmatched bases: 8. Germline assignment: CDR1 MDHEN and CDR2 SYDVKM. Here the CDR3 reads CASSSRQGGTYEQYF. In nucleotides, the CDR3 is TGTGCCAGCAGTTCTAGACAGGGTGGGACCTACGAGCAGTACTTC.

V usage is TRBV6-5 and J usage is TRBJ1-3, with TRBD1 matching 10 bases. There are 15 residues in the CDR3. In germline, CDR1 is MNHEY, CDR2 SVGAGI. The trim removed 6 bases at V and 0 bases at J, leaving 2 bases unmatched. The CDR3 DNA reads as TGTGCCAGCAGGGGGACAGGGGACTCTGGAAACACCATATATTTT. Protein sequence: CASRGTGDSGNTIYF.

The table lists this clone with a few counts. The chain recombines TRBV28 with TRBJ1-6; TRBD1 aligns across 7 bases. In germline, CDR1 is MDHEN, CDR2 SYDVKM. V dropped 7 bases and J dropped 10; count of bases not matched to a gene: 22. This CDR3 comprises 18 residues. CDR3 sequence (DNA): TGTGCCAGCAACTTTGACAGGGTCGTTCGCCAATCGTTCTCACCCCTCCACTTT. It translates to CASNFDRVVRQSFSPLHF. The complete variable domain, with remaining parts taken from reference TRBV28 and TRBJ1-6, reads DVKVTQSSRYLVKRTGEKVFLECVQDMDHENMFWYRQDPGLGLRLIYFSYDVKMKEKGDIPEGYSVSREKKERFSLILESASTNQTSMYLCASNFDRVVRQSFSPLHFGNGTRLTVT.

The V gene is TRBV7-4, the J gene TRBJ2-7; the match to TRBD2 covers 12 bases. With 5 bases clipped from V and 2 bases from J, the junction kept 1 base outside the gene matches. The germline V gene encodes CDR1 SGHVT and CDR2 SQSDAQ. This CDR3 has 14 amino acids. CDR3 protein: CASSPSGGAYEQYF. The CDR3 DNA reads TGTGCCAGCAGCCCTAGCGGGGGGGCCTACGAGCAGTACTTC.

J is TRBJ2-1 and V is TRBV7-3; D gene ambiguous. Germline CDR1 and CDR2: SGHTA and FQGTGA. The length of the CDR3 is 15 residues. Trimming stripped 3 bases from V and 4 bases from J, with 13 bases between. CDR3 in DNA: TGTGCCAGCAGCTTTCTAGGCGGTTATTACAATGAGCAGTTCTTC. Amino acids: CASSFLGGYYNEQFF.

V is TRBV7-8 and J is TRBJ2-3; D is undetermined. The CDR3 has 14 amino acids. CDR1 SGHVS and CDR2 FQNEAQ come from the germline V gene. V lost 4 bases to trimming and J lost 4 bases, with 12 bases between them. CDR3 sequence reads: CASSSPKSSDTQYF. In nucleotides, the CDR3 is TGTGCCAGCAGCTCACCTAAGAGTTCAGATACGCAGTATTTT. Supplemented by reference TRBV7-8 and TRBJ2-3, the full variable domain reads GAGVSQSPRYKVAKRGQDVALRCDPISGHVSLFWYQQALGQGPEFLTYFQNEAQLDKSGLPSDRFFAERPEGSVSTLKIQRTQQEDSAVYLCASSSPKSSDTQYFGPGTRLTVL.

Here the CDR3 reads CASSLGPSTNEKLFF. DNA for the CDR3: TGTGCCAGCAGCTTAGGGCCGTCAACTAATGAAAAACTGTTTTTT. The rearrangement links TRBV7-9 to TRBJ1-4; D remains unclear. The CDR3 consists of 15 residues. V was shortened by 1 base and J by 0 bases, with 6 bases between the two germline ends. CDR1 and CDR2 from the germline V gene are SEHNR and FQNEAQ (reference sequence).

For the CDR3, the DNA is TGTGCCTCCAGGGTAGGGGGTCCGGCTTTCTTT. Translated, it gives CASRVGGPAFF. The J gene is TRBJ1-1, the V gene TRBV25-1; D perhaps matches TRBD1 (6 bases). Germline V gene sequence: CDR1 MGHDK, CDR2 SYGVNS. The V and J ends lost 11 bases and 11 bases respectively, with 18 bases between them. The CDR3 sequence is 11 residues long.